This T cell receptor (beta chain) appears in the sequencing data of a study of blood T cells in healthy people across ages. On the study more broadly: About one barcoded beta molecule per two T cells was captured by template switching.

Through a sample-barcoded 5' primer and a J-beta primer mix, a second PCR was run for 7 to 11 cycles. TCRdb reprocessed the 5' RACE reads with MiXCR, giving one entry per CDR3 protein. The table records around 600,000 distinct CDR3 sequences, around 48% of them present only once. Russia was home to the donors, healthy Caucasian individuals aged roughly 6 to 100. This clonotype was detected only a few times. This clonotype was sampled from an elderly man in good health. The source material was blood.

The CDR3 coding sequence is TGTGCCAGCAGCCAAAACGTCGGACTAGCCGGTGAGCAGTTCTTC. Protein: CASSQNVGLAGEQFF. The chain couples TRBV3-1 to TRBJ2-1; TRBD2 aligns across 8 bases. CDR1 LGHDT and CDR2 YNNKEL come from the germline V gene (reference sequence). This CDR3 has 15 residues. Trimming at V came to 2 bases and at J to 9 bases, leaving 9 bases not matched to a gene.